Listed here is a single TCR beta chain. The data stem from a study of blood T cell repertoires in COVID-19. Repertoires were generated with immunoSEQ multiplex PCR, while TCRdb's copy carries only in-frame clones and drops some. The data hold about 200,000 clones, with around 81% observed a single time. Germline CDR1 reads WSHSY; CDR2 reads SAAADI. This CDR3 is built from 13 residues. V lost 8 bases, J lost 4 bases, and 5 bases stayed unmatched. The clonotype was recovered from a middle-aged woman with acute COVID-19. Specimen: PBMCs or T cells enriched from blood (not recorded which). The V gene is TRBV10-2, the J gene TRBJ1-3; 7 nucleotides line up with TRBD1. CDR3: CASSQGYGNTIYF. The CDR3 region has the DNA TGCGCCAGCTCACAGGGGTACGGAAACACCATATATTTT.